This TCR beta chain was recovered during a study of CD8 T cells in ankylosing spondylitis (dated by TCRdb to 2016 to 2017). Broadly, across the study: T cell receptor beta repertoires were profiled in healthy donors and ankylosing spondylitis patients so that disease-linked TCR variants could be found. The whole study cohort included 85 to 120 healthy donors and 25 or so ankylosing spondylitis patients. Peripheral blood samples were taken, and synovial fluid was additionally collected from ankylosing spondylitis patients.

Of note for this clonotype: What this receptor recognizes is not known. The sample holds no much larger clone one base away, and base qualities are not on file.

Reading from cysteine to phenylalanine, the CDR3 counts 13 amino acids. CDR3 DNA is the only sequence kept; it has 39 bases, read in frame from the first base. Deletion took 3 bases off V and 5 bases off J, with a span of 10 bases between the germline ends. CDR1 and CDR2 (KGHSH, LQKENI) derive from the germline V gene. The sample was run on an Illumina HiSeq 2500. Quantitative 5'-RACE with molecular barcodes was the method used to prepare the TCR beta libraries. In the paper's pipeline: To identify disease-linked TCR variants, a new computational method was used, one built on a probabilistic model of VDJ rearrangement. The raw public reads went through TCRdb reprocessing: fastp at Q25, MiXCR clone calling, in-frame beta chains kept. CDR3 protein duplicates are merged, each entry listing the most common genes and DNA. These V and J calls originate from TCRdb's pipeline instead of the authors' own analysis. A total of about 260,000 distinct CDR3 sequences appear in this sample, 20% to 30% of them only once. The ten largest clones add up to about 0.6% of the sample.

Summary of the overall study and its limitations: The disease-linked clones were reported as significantly enriched in matched synovial fluid samples from ankylosing spondylitis patients. Some motif variants were previously reported in synovial fluid and blood of reactive arthritis patients, suggesting common disease-initiation mechanisms. In peripheral blood, the disease-linked clones were found at relatively low frequencies and had a CD8+ phenotype. A TCR beta motif of eight highly homologous amino acid variants appeared characteristic of blood from ankylosing spondylitis patients.

The TCR originated in a male donor with ankylosing spondylitis or in good health (not recorded which). The sequence links TRBV18 to TRBJ1-2; 6 matching bases give a weak D call of TRBD1. Sequenced: blood, either unsorted or a sorted T cell fraction (not recorded which). The nucleotides read TGTGCCAGCTCACCTCCCGGACAGTATGGCTACACCTTC. Protein translation: CASSPPGQYGYTF. Beyond the CDR3, the reference TRBV18 and TRBJ1-2 genes provide the residues; the full variable domain reads: NAGVMQNPRHLVRRRGQEARLRCSPMKGHSHVYWYRQLPEEGLKFMVYLQKENIIDESGMPKERFSAEFPKEGPSILRIQQVVRGDSAAYFCASSPPGQYGYTFGSGTRLTVV.